Shown below are 12 T cell receptor beta chains from a single sample sequenced in a study of liver allograft versus peripheral blood T cells. About the research overall: The study compared liver allograft T cell receptor repertoires against peripheral blood repertoires of liver transplant recipients.

Each CDR3 protein gets one entry after TCRdb re-called the reads with MiXCR. The data hold about 5,600 distinct CDR3 sequences, with about 14% observed a single time. Receptors originate from a human patient who had a liver transplant. Some of the T cells may derive from the graft donor.

This clonotype is a singleton in its sample. This CDR3 is CSARSQGANVLTF. CDR3 in DNA: TGCAGTGCTAGGTCCCAGGGGGCCAACGTCCTGACTTTC. The genes are TRBV20-1 and TRBJ2-6, with D unclear. The CDR3 contains 13 residues. Per the germline V gene, CDR1 is DFQATT and CDR2 is SNEGSKA (reference sequence). The V end lost 3 bases, the J end lost 4 bases, and 7 bases lay between the germline ends.

This sequence joins TRBV12-3 or TRBV12-4 and TRBJ2-1, with D unresolved. V shed 3 bases and J shed 7 bases, with 10 bases lying between them. The CDR3 has 13 amino acids. CDR3 DNA sequence: TGTGCCAGCAGTTTCCCAGCGCTGAATGAGCAGTTCTTC. Residues: CASSFPALNEQFF.

This clonotype was picked up many times. V gene TRBV29-1 combines with J gene TRBJ2-1, with TRBD2 matching over 11 bases. The CDR3 length is 14 residues. CDR1 and CDR2 from the germline V gene are SQVTM and ANQGSEA. Germline trimming cut 5 bases from V and 5 bases from J; bases unmatched to any gene: 5. The CDR3 bases are TGCAGCGTTATAGGACTAGCGGGTGACAATGAGCAGTTCTTC. Translation: CSVIGLAGDNEQFF.

By proportion, this clonotype is medium-sized (0.01 to 0.1%). This sequence joins TRBV14 and TRBJ1-1; 9 nucleotides agree with TRBD1. The CDR3 loop spans 15 amino acids. J was trimmed by 9 bases and V by 4 bases; bases with no gene match: 12. From germline, CDR1 is SGHDN and CDR2 FVKESK. The CDR3 is CASSLGAQGAIQAFF. Written as DNA, the CDR3 is TGTGCCAGCAGCCTAGGGGCACAGGGGGCGATTCAAGCTTTCTTT.

This clonotype occurred a few times. CDR3 sequence: CASSRFLQGDYEQYF. CDR3 bases: TGTGCCAGTAGTAGGTTTCTTCAGGGCGACTACGAGCAGTACTTC. This chain links TRBV19 with TRBJ2-7; D is perhaps TRBD1 (5 bases). Trimming removed 4 bases from V and 3 bases from J, with 16 bases in between. CDR1 LNHDA and CDR2 SQIVND come from the germline V gene (reference sequence). CDR3 length: 15 amino acids.

The CDR3 spells CASSPLASGTYEQYF. In nucleotides, the CDR3 is TGTGCCAGCAGTCCGCTGGCTAGCGGTACCTACGAGCAGTACTTC. The chain links TRBV14 to TRBJ2-7, with 7 positions matching TRBD2. Germline CDR1 SGHDN, CDR2 FVKESK. With V trimmed by 6 bases and J by 2 bases, 10 bases remained unmatched. The CDR3 spans 15 residues.

By sample fraction, this clonotype is medium-sized. The chain carries TRBV19 and TRBJ2-1, with 8 nucleotides matching TRBD1. Trimming at V came to 2 bases and at J to 10 bases, leaving 10 bases not matched to a gene. Germline V gene lookup returns CDR1 LNHDA and CDR2 SQIVND (reference sequence). The CDR3 extends over 15 amino acids. The CDR3 region is CASSIRNRGVEEQFF. Written as DNA, the CDR3 is TGTGCCAGTAGTATAAGAAACAGGGGGGTGGAAGAGCAGTTCTTC.

A word on this clonotype: One junction end disagrees with the germline gene, perhaps due to a read error. The chain has TRBV12-3 or TRBV12-4 and TRBJ2-1; TRBD2 is a possible D gene (5 bases). CDR3 length: 11 amino acids. CDR3 in amino acids: CASSLANEQFF. CDR3 DNA: TGTGCCAGCAGTCTAGCCAATGAGCAGTTCTTC.

This clonotype was counted a few times. The chain uses TRBV6-2 or TRBV6-3 and TRBJ1-6; D is unclear. Germline assignment: CDR1 MNHEY and CDR2 SVGEGT. The CDR3 extends over 15 amino acids. Trimming removed 6 bases at V and 4 bases at J, with 13 bases between. The CDR3 region is CASSPMRNYNSPLHF. CDR3 DNA sequence: TGTGCCAGCAGCCCCATGAGGAATTATAATTCACCCCTCCACTTT.

Points on this clonotype: The junction does not match germline at one end; this may be a read error. The chain uses TRBV7-9 and TRBJ2-7, with TRBD1 as a possible D gene (6 bases). The germline CDR1 and CDR2 sequences are SEHNR and FQNEAQ (reference sequence). This CDR3 spans 15 amino acids. The CDR3 nucleotides are TGTGCCAGCAGTTTAGGGGGACCCAGCTCCTACGAGCAGTACTTC. This codes for CASSLGGPSSYEQYF.

V usage is TRBV2 and J usage is TRBJ1-5, with D uncertain. Germline values: CDR1 SNHLY, CDR2 FYNNEI. The CDR3 spans 17 residues. Trimming pared 7 bases from V and 0 bases from J, leaving 19 bases between. DNA for the CDR3: TGTGCCAGCATGGGTTTAGGGAATTCAAATAGCAATCAGCCCCAGCATTTT. Translation: CASMGLGNSNSNQPQHF.

This clonotype counts as medium-sized. The chain joins TRBV28 to TRBJ1-4; 7 bases are a match to TRBD1. The CDR3 is 15 residues long. Germline-derived CDR1 and CDR2 are MDHEN and SYDVKM. The trim removed 5 bases at V and 8 bases at J, leaving 11 bases unmatched. CDR3 nucleotide sequence: TGTGCCAGCAGTCCACCACAGGGGCTTAAAGAAAAACTGTTTTTT. Translation gives CASSPPQGLKEKLFF.